Listed here are 11 T cell receptor beta chains from one sample, sequenced in a study of response to subunit inactivated influenza vaccine. TCRdb analysed the RT-PCR reads with MiXCR anew, one entry per CDR3 protein. The repertoire holds about 520,000 distinct CDR3 sequences, with under 8.5% as singletons. Sequences were derived from PBMCs from blood, sampled around 2 years after vaccination. Receptors were obtained from a man between 50 and 69 years old who received an inactivated influenza vaccine.

This clonotype appeared a few times. The chain is built from TRBV10-3 and TRBJ1-4; perhaps TRBD1 as D (6 bases). Trimming took off 4 bases at V and 6 bases at J, with 9 bases between the two ends. The CDR3 covers 13 residues. CDR1 is ENHRY and CDR2 is SYGVKD in the germline V gene. The CDR3 DNA reads TGTGCCATCAGTGGAGCAGGGGATGAAAAACTGTTTTTT. Protein sequence: CAISGAGDEKLFF.

This clonotype was seen repeatedly, ten times or more. This chain connects TRBV20-1 to TRBJ1-5; no definite D call. Trimming cost V 0 bases and J 0 bases, with 15 bases left between them. The CDR3 runs 17 residues. Per the germline V gene, CDR1 is DFQATT and CDR2 is SNEGSKA (reference sequence). The CDR3 sequence is CSARERGGRYSNQPQHF. In DNA form, the CDR3 reads TGCAGTGCTAGAGAGCGCGGCGGCCGCTATAGCAATCAGCCCCAGCATTTT.

The chain carries TRBV11-1 and TRBJ2-3; TRBD1 aligns across 9 bases. The CDR3 is 19 residues long. In germline, CDR1 is SGHAT, CDR2 FQDESV (reference sequence). V trimming: 2 bases; J trimming: 3 bases; junction bases outside the gene matches: 15. Written as DNA, the CDR3 is TGTGCCAGCAGCTTAACCGGGACAGGGAAAGCGAGGGGGACAGATACGCAGTATTTT. Translated, it gives CASSLTGTGKARGTDTQYF. Looking up the rest from reference TRBV11-1 and TRBJ2-3 gives the full variable domain: EAEVAQSPRYKITEKSQAVAFWCDPISGHATLYWYRQILGQGPELLVQFQDESVVDDSQLPKDRFSAERLKGVDSTLKIQPAELGDSAMYLCASSLTGTGKARGTDTQYFGPGTRLTVL.

This clonotype was seen more than once but under ten times. The chain joins TRBV12-3 or TRBV12-4 to TRBJ2-3; D may match TRBD1 or TRBD2 (6 bases each). V lost 3 bases, J lost 4 bases, and 20 bases lay in between. This CDR3 contains 17 residues. DNA of the CDR3: TGTGCCAGCAGTTTTCTTTCCGGGGGCGCTTTACCAGATACGCAGTATTTT. Translating it yields CASSFLSGGALPDTQYF.

The chain employs TRBV29-1 and TRBJ2-5; D is unclear. Germline loops: CDR1 SQVTM, CDR2 ANQGSEA. The CDR3 covers 13 residues. The V end lost 4 bases, the J end lost 4 bases, and 13 bases lay between the germline ends. The CDR3 DNA follows: TGCAGCGTTGGTATTCGTGGCGGAGAGACCCAGTACTTC. Its translation: CSVGIRGGETQYF.

This clonotype was recorded at least ten times. This chain joins TRBV7-2 and TRBJ1-2; no reliable D call. CDR3 length: 13 residues. V lost 5 bases to trimming and J lost 8 bases, with 15 bases between them. Per the germline V gene, CDR1 is SGHTA and CDR2 is FQGNSA. CDR3 nucleotide sequence: TGTGCCAGCAGCATAGAGAGCGGTGGGGGCTACACCTTC. Encoded protein: CASSIESGGGYTF. Complete variable domain (other parts from reference TRBV7-2 and TRBJ1-2): GAGVSQSPSNKVTEKGKDVELRCDPISGHTALYWYRQSLGQGLEFLIYFQGNSAPDKSGLPSDRFSAERTGGSVSTLTIQRTQQEDSAVYLCASSIESGGGYTFGSGTRLTVV.

This clonotype was seen repeatedly, ten times or more. The J gene is TRBJ1-2, the V gene TRBV11-2, with a tentative D call TRBD1 (6 bases). The CDR3 extends over 14 amino acids. CDR1 and CDR2 (germline): SGHAT, FQNNGV. Trimming removed 5 bases at V and 4 bases at J, with 14 bases between. CDR3 region: CASSVRGRGYGYTF. CDR3 DNA: TGTGCCAGCAGCGTCAGGGGACGCGGCTATGGCTACACCTTC. The full variable domain, in which reference TRBV11-2 and TRBJ1-2 provide the parts outside the CDR3, is EAGVAQSPRYKIIEKRQSVAFWCNPISGHATLYWYQQILGQGPKLLIQFQNNGVVDDSQLPKDRFSAERLKGVDSTLKIQPAKLEDSAVYLCASSVRGRGYGYTFGSGTRLTVV.

This clonotype has only a few counts. This sequence joins TRBV20-1 and TRBJ2-7; D gene uncertain. Trimming removed 3 bases at V and 2 bases at J, with 5 bases between. Germline V lookup: CDR1 DFQATT, CDR2 SNEGSKA (reference sequence). The CDR3 spans 11 residues. DNA for the CDR3: TGCAGTGCTAGGAATACCTACGAGCAGTACTTC. Amino acid sequence: CSARNTYEQYF.

This clonotype was detected ten times or more. V is TRBV20-1 and J is TRBJ2-5, with TRBD1 matching 8 bases. The germline gives CDR1 DFQATT, CDR2 SNEGSKA (reference sequence). The length of the CDR3 is 13 residues. J lost 1 base, V lost 3 bases, and 1 base had no gene match. The CDR3 sequence: CSASTGGQETQYF. Written as DNA, the CDR3 is TGCAGTGCTAGTACAGGGGGCCAAGAGACCCAGTACTTC.

V is TRBV3-1 and J is TRBJ2-1; 10 bases match TRBD2. Germline V gene lookup returns CDR1 LGHDT and CDR2 YNNKEL (reference sequence). Trimming at V came to 3 bases and at J to 6 bases, leaving 11 bases not matched to a gene. This CDR3 spans 17 amino acids. In DNA form, the CDR3 reads TGTGCCAGCAGCCATTGGGCTAGCGGGGGTCCGGCCAATGAGCAGTTCTTC. It is translated as CASSHWASGGPANEQFF.

The chain carries TRBV5-1 and TRBJ2-2; tentatively, D is TRBD1 (5 bases). Trimming took 6 bases from V and 9 from J, leaving 6 bases between them. The CDR3 has 10 residues. Germline CDR1 is SGHRS and CDR2 is YFSETQ. CDR3 nucleotide sequence: TGCGCCAGCAAGGGGCGGGAGCTGTTTTTT. Translation: CASKGRELFF.